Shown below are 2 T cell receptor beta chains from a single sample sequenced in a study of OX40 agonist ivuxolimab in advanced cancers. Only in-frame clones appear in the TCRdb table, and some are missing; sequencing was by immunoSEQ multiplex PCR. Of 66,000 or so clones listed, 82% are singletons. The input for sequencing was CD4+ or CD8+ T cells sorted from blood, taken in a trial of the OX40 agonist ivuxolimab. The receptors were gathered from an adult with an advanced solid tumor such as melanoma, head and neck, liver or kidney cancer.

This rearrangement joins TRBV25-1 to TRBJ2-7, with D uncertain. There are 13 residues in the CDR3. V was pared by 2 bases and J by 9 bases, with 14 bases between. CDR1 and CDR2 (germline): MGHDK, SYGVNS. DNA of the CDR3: TGTGCCAGCAGTGAACGCCGGCTGGTAGGGCAGTACTTC. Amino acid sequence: CASSERRLVGQYF.

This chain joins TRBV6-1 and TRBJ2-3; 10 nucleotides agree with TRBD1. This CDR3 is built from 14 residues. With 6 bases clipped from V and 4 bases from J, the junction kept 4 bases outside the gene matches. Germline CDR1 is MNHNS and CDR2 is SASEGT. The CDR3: CASRTGGFADTQYF. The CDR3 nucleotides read TGTGCCAGCAGGACAGGGGGCTTTGCAGATACGCAGTATTTT.